A selection of T cell receptor beta chains follows, all from one sample in a study of memory CD4+ T cells and cytomegalovirus serostatus. Produced via immunoSEQ multiplex PCR; TCRdb's table is partial and in-frame only. The sample lists 35,000 to 50,000 clones; 79% were seen once. The sequencing input was memory CD4+ T cells from blood. Receptor source: an adult in good health and CMV-seronegative. Each CDR3 is given with its conserved first and last residue. A D gene is named only where the DNA matches it firmly. Not every row has a clone size; where given, it reads once, few, many or a size class.

CDR3 protein	CDR3 DNA	D gene	clone size	V gene	J gene
CASSSLQGSNVLYTF	TGTGCCAGCAGCTCATTACAGGGGAGTAACGTTCTCTACACCTTC	TRBD1	few	TRBV11-2	TRBJ1-2
CASSLEGGGYGYTF	TGCGCCAGCAGCTTGGAGGGGGGAGGCTATGGCTACACCTTC	NA	NA	TRBV5-1	TRBJ1-2
CASSLRTSGRAGNEQFF	TGTGCCAGCAGCTTACGGACTAGCGGGAGGGCCGGTAATGAGCAGTTCTTC	TRBD2	NA	TRBV5-6	TRBJ2-1
CSVGPSGRVEQYF	TGCAGCGTGGGACCTAGCGGGAGGGTCGAGCAGTACTTC	TRBD2	NA	TRBV29-1	TRBJ2-7
CASSLRSNGYTF	TGCGCCAGCAGTCTTCGCTCGAATGGCTACACCTTC	NA	NA	TRBV5-1	TRBJ1-2
CASSSFNYGYTF	TGTGCCAGCAGCTCCTTCAACTATGGCTACACCTTC	NA	NA	TRBV7-8	TRBJ1-2
CASSWGGQGQETQYF	TGTGCCAGCAGCTGGGGGGGACAGGGGCAAGAGACCCAGTACTTC	TRBD1	NA	TRBV5-6	TRBJ2-5
CASSETDRGYGYTF	TGTGCCAGCAGTGAGACCGATAGGGGCTATGGCTACACCTTC	NA	NA	TRBV6-4	TRBJ1-2
CASSLGGTGLNYGYTF	TGTGCCAGCAGCTTGGGGGGGACAGGGCTAAACTATGGCTACACCTTC	TRBD1	NA	TRBV5-5	TRBJ1-2
CASSIGAGQPQHF	TGTGCCAGTAGTATCGGGGCCGGTCAGCCCCAGCATTTT	NA	few	TRBV19	TRBJ1-5
CASSPGLGEKLFF	TGTGCCAGCTCACCAGGGTTGGGTGAAAAACTGTTTTTT	NA	NA	TRBV18	TRBJ1-4
CASTRGGGLYEQYF	TGTGCCAGCACAAGAGGGGGGGGCTTGTACGAGCAGTACTTC	NA	NA	TRBV11-3	TRBJ2-7
CASSFRQGVGGAFF	TGTGCCAGCAGTTTCCGACAGGGGGTAGGTGGAGCTTTCTTT	TRBD1	NA	TRBV6-6	TRBJ1-1
CASARVNTEAFF	TGTGCCAGCGCACGGGTGAACACTGAAGCTTTCTTT	NA	NA	TRBV25-1	TRBJ1-1
CASSLPGTGMEKLFF	TGTGCCAGCAGCTTGCCCGGGACAGGGATGGAAAAACTGTTTTTT	TRBD1	NA	TRBV5-6	TRBJ1-4
CASSPRTSSYEQYF	TGTGCCAGCTCACCTCGGACTAGCAGCTACGAGCAGTACTTC	TRBD2	NA	TRBV18	TRBJ2-7
CSVANQHEQFF	TGCAGCGTGGCGAATCAGCATGAGCAGTTCTTC	NA	few	TRBV29-1	TRBJ2-1
CASSDLSGGYEQYF	TGTGCCAGCAGCGATCTCAGCGGGGGCTACGAGCAGTACTTC	TRBD2	NA	TRBV7-9	TRBJ2-7
CASTEGEREKKTQYF	TGTGCCAGCACTGAGGGGGAGCGGGAGAAAAAGACCCAGTACTTC	TRBD2	NA	TRBV28	TRBJ2-5
CASTTHGADTQYF	TGTGCCAGCACCACCCACGGGGCAGATACGCAGTATTTT	NA	NA	TRBV2	TRBJ2-3
CASSLARVPNQPQHF	TGTGCCAGCAGCTTAGCGCGAGTTCCCAATCAGCCCCAGCATTTT	NA	NA	TRBV7-2	TRBJ1-5
CASSLARQGGSGGYTF	TGTGCCAGCAGCTTAGCTCGACAGGGAGGGAGTGGTGGCTACACCTTC	TRBD1	once	TRBV7-2	TRBJ1-2
CASSLQGVEQYF	TGCGCCAGCAGCTTACAGGGAGTGGAGCAGTACTTC	NA	NA	TRBV5-1	TRBJ2-7
CASSLGGAGELFF	TGTGCCAGCAGTTTGGGGGGAGCCGGGGAGCTGTTTTTT	NA	NA	TRBV6-5	TRBJ2-2
CAISEGSGPTQYF	TGTGCCATCAGTGAGGGAAGCGGTCCCACGCAGTATTTT	NA	NA	TRBV10-3	TRBJ2-3
CAISGQGDYGYTF	TGTGCCATCAGTGGACAGGGGGACTATGGCTACACCTTC	TRBD1	NA	TRBV10-3	TRBJ1-2
CASSSTDRVDTQYF	TGTGCCAGCAGTTCGACTGACAGGGTAGATACGCAGTATTTT	TRBD1	NA	TRBV2	TRBJ2-3
CASSQAQGRQNIQYF	TGTGCCAGCAGCCAAGCGCAGGGGCGTCAAAACATTCAGTACTTC	NA	NA	TRBV4-2	TRBJ2-4
CAWSVLAGTDTQYF	TGTGCCTGGAGTGTACTAGCCGGCACAGATACGCAGTATTTT	NA	NA	TRBV30	TRBJ2-3
CASSRGQRNTEAFF	TGTGCCAGCAGCCGGGGACAGAGGAACACTGAAGCTTTCTTT	TRBD1	NA	TRBV7-6	TRBJ1-1
CASSQAAGYEQYF	TGCGCCAGCAGCCAAGCGGCGGGGTACGAGCAGTACTTC	NA	once	TRBV4-3	TRBJ2-7
CAISGGLVNTEAFF	TGTGCCATCAGTGGAGGGTTGGTGAACACTGAAGCTTTCTTT	NA	NA	TRBV10-3	TRBJ1-1